This TCR beta chain was profiled in a study of blood T cell repertoires in COVID-19. Study context: The samples span acute and convalescent COVID-19 from the United States, Italy and Spain.

Repertoires were generated with immunoSEQ multiplex PCR, while TCRdb's copy carries only in-frame clones and drops some. The sample lists around 40,000 clones, around 90% seen once, with 5.5% in the top ten. Trimming took 4 bases from V and 5 from J, leaving 11 bases between them. The CDR3 extends over 14 amino acids. Germline values: CDR1 SGHTA, CDR2 FQGTGA. This sequence was found in a woman of 80 years or more with acute or convalescent COVID-19. Sequenced sample: peripheral blood. The rearrangement links TRBV7-3 to TRBJ2-2; D remains unclear. The CDR3 nucleotides are TGTGCCAGCAGCTCGGAATCTAGAACCGGGGAGCTGTTTTTT. Translation gives CASSSESRTGELFF.